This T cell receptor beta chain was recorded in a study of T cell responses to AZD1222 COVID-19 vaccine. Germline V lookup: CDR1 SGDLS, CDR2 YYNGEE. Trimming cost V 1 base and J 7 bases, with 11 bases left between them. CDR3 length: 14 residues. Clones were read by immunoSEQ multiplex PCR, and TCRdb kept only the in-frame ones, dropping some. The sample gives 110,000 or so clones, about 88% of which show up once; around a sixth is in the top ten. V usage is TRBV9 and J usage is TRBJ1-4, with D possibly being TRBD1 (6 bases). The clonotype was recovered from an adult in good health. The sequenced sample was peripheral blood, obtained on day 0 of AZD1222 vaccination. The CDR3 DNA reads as TGTGCCAGCAGCGTATCGGGGGGCTTTGAAAAACTGTTTTTT. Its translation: CASSVSGGFEKLFF.